A single sample is the source of the 23 T cell receptor beta chains below, sequenced in a study of human T cells and chemical hapten exposure. Time point here: pre-sensitization, week 0. Noted treatment: therapeutic diphenylcyclopropenone sensitization with weekly scalp DPC. TCRdb recomputed calls from the RACE reads with MiXCR, one row per CDR3 protein. The table records tens of thousands of distinct CDR3 sequences, about 9.2% of them present only once. This specimen was whole blood, taken in connection with sensitization to the hapten diphenylcyclopropenone (DPC). These receptor sequences come from a woman aged 40 to 49 with alopecia areata. Some clones in this sample may be carry-over from other donors' samples.

This clonotype occurred a few times. The chain recombines TRBV7-3 with TRBJ1-1, with 7 bases matching TRBD1. Germline V gene data show CDR1 as SGHTA and CDR2 as FQGTGA. The CDR3 is 13 residues long. V was clipped by 5 bases and J by 5 bases; unmatched bases: 5. CDR3 amino acids: CASSPVTGTEAFF. DNA of the CDR3: TGTGCCAGCAGCCCGGTGACAGGGACTGAAGCTTTCTTT.

The table lists this clonotype with many counts. The chain employs TRBV20-1 and TRBJ2-2; D remains unclear. Trimming took 3 bases from V and 2 from J, leaving 10 bases between them. This CDR3 is built from 14 residues. Germline V gene sequence: CDR1 DFQATT, CDR2 SNEGSKA (reference sequence). The CDR3 nucleotides are TGCAGTGCTAGCAGGTCAGAAAACACCGGGGAGCTGTTTTTT. The encoded protein is CSASRSENTGELFF.

This clonotype was observed a few times. The V gene is TRBV7-2, the J gene TRBJ2-5, with D uncertain. Germline values: CDR1 SGHTA, CDR2 FQGNSA. The V gene lost 5 bases and the J gene lost 8 bases, with 12 bases spanning the gap. The CDR3 covers 12 residues. The CDR3 loop is CASSLPLITQYF. The CDR3 bases are TGTGCCAGCAGCCTACCATTGATTACCCAGTACTTC.

This chain uses TRBV25-1 with TRBJ1-6, with D uncertain. The CDR3 extends over 13 amino acids. Germline V CDR1 and CDR2: MGHDK, SYGVNS. Trimming took 6 bases from V and 9 from J, leaving 12 bases between them. The chain's CDR3 is CASSPNRGSPLHF. In nucleotides, the CDR3 is TGTGCCAGCAGCCCGAACCGGGGTTCACCCCTCCACTTT.

This clonotype was picked up many times. The genes are TRBV19 and TRBJ2-1; tentative D call: TRBD2 (6 bases). Trimming shortened V by 3 bases and J by 3 bases, and 12 bases separated the two germline ends. Germline-derived CDR1 and CDR2 are LNHDA and SQIVND (reference sequence). CDR3 length: 15 residues. CDR3: CASSIPSGVYNEQFF. The CDR3 nucleotides are TGTGCCAGTAGTATCCCCTCGGGGGTCTACAATGAGCAGTTCTTC.

This clonotype appeared many times. The genes are TRBV7-2 and TRBJ1-5; D is unclear. Deletions cut 0 bases from V and 4 bases from J, with 13 bases between. This CDR3 spans 16 amino acids. Germline-derived CDR1 and CDR2 are SGHTA and FQGNSA. The CDR3 sequence is CASSLAAGVANQPQHF. The CDR3 DNA is TGTGCCAGCAGCTTAGCCGCGGGCGTTGCAAATCAGCCCCAGCATTTT.

In this sample, this clonotype turned up many times. V gene TRBV6-2 or TRBV6-3 combines with J gene TRBJ2-3; 8 nucleotides line up with TRBD1. This CDR3 region has 15 residues. V was pared by 7 bases and J by 1 base, with 7 bases of the junction left unmatched. Per germline, CDR1 MNHEY and CDR2 SVGEGT. CDR3 sequence (DNA): TGTGCCAGCACCAACCCGGACAGGGGCACAGATACGCAGTATTTT. It codes for CASTNPDRGTDTQYF.

This clonotype came up a few times. This chain links TRBV9 with TRBJ1-5, with D hard to call. V was cut by 0 bases and J by 0 bases, with 7 bases left in between. The length of the CDR3 is 15 residues. Germline V gene sequence: CDR1 SGDLS, CDR2 YYNGEE. The CDR3 loop reads CASSVAGYSNQPQHF. CDR3 DNA: TGTGCCAGCAGCGTAGCGGGGTATAGCAATCAGCCCCAGCATTTT. Drawing the rest from reference TRBV9 and TRBJ1-5, the complete variable domain is DSGVTQTPKHLITATGQRVTLRCSPRSGDLSVYWYQQSLDQGLQFLIQYYNGEERAKGNILERFSAQQFPDLHSELNLSSLELGDSALYFCASSVAGYSNQPQHFGDGTRLSIL.

There are many counts of this clonotype. The chain employs TRBV10-3 and TRBJ2-7, with 7 bases that match TRBD1. CDR3 length equals 13 residues. Per germline, CDR1 ENHRY and CDR2 SYGVKD. V was pared by 4 bases and J by 3 bases, with 3 bases of the junction left unmatched. CDR3: CAISAAGGYEQYF. The CDR3 nucleotides read TGTGCCATCAGTGCGGCAGGGGGCTACGAGCAGTACTTC.

At least ten counts were recorded for this clonotype. V usage is TRBV12-5 and J usage is TRBJ2-5; 10 bases fit TRBD2. Germline V lookup: CDR1 LGHNT, CDR2 FRNRAP. The CDR3 runs to 13 residues. V dropped 4 bases and J dropped 5; count of bases not matched to a gene: 1. CDR3 amino acids: CASGSGLAETQYF. In DNA, the CDR3 is TGTGCTAGTGGTTCGGGACTAGCGGAGACCCAGTACTTC.

This clonotype was recorded many times. The J gene is TRBJ1-5, the V gene TRBV28; D not resolved. CDR3 length: 13 amino acids. The ends were cut back, 3 bases at V and 4 bases at J, with 7 bases in the middle. Per germline, CDR1 MDHEN and CDR2 SYDVKM. This CDR3 reads CASSFFTNQPQHF. The CDR3 bases are TGTGCCAGCAGTTTTTTCACAAATCAGCCCCAGCATTTT.

This clonotype has more than one count but fewer than ten. The V gene is TRBV5-6, the J gene TRBJ1-1; D perhaps matches TRBD1 (5 bases). The CDR3 loop spans 14 amino acids. Trimming stripped 5 bases from V and 0 bases from J, with 11 bases between. Germline CDR1 SGHDT, CDR2 YYEEEE. The CDR3 DNA reads TGTGCCAGCAGTCGAGGGGTTATGAACACTGAAGCTTTCTTT. Translating it yields CASSRGVMNTEAFF.

This clonotype was picked up a small number of times. V usage is TRBV28 and J usage is TRBJ1-5; D remains unclear. V was pared by 5 bases and J by 9 bases, with 8 bases between. The CDR3 extends over 11 amino acids. Germline V gene data show CDR1 as MDHEN and CDR2 as SYDVKM. The CDR3 sequence is CASSPFGPQHF. CDR3 coding DNA: TGTGCCAGCAGTCCCTTCGGGCCCCAGCATTTT.

The table lists this clonotype with many counts. V is TRBV7-2 and J is TRBJ1-2, with TRBD1 matching over 8 bases. CDR3 size: 14 residues. Germline lookup yields CDR1 SGHTA and CDR2 FQGNSA. The ends lost 2 bases at V and 5 bases at J; junction bases unmatched: 4. The CDR3 bases are TGTGCCAGCAGCTTACCGAGACAGGGGTATGGCTACACCTTC. Its protein is CASSLPRQGYGYTF.

This clonotype was observed many times. This chain connects TRBV5-1 to TRBJ1-2, with 12 bases identical to TRBD1. Germline V gives CDR1 SGHRS, CDR2 YFSETQ. V dropped 4 bases and J dropped 4; count of bases not matched to a gene: 8. This CDR3 has 16 amino acids. The CDR3 DNA is TGCGCCAGCAGCGGACTAGGGACAGGGGGCGGCTATGGCTACACCTTC. Translating it yields CASSGLGTGGGYGYTF.

This clonotype was counted ten times or more. The genes are TRBV29-1 and TRBJ2-7; a possible D gene is TRBD2 (6 bases). CDR1 and CDR2 from the germline V gene are SQVTM and ANQGSEA. V was trimmed by 4 bases and J by 6 bases, leaving 13 bases between them. This CDR3 is 12 amino acids long. CDR3 region: CSVGGLDLEQYF. DNA of the CDR3: TGCAGCGTTGGGGGACTGGACCTCGAGCAGTACTTC.

This clonotype was detected a few times. The chain links TRBV2 to TRBJ1-5; tentatively, D is TRBD1 (5 bases). The CDR3 consists of 15 residues. Trimming left V 8 bases short and J 0 bases short, with 14 bases between. Germline assignment: CDR1 SNHLY and CDR2 FYNNEI. CDR3 DNA: TGTGCCAGCGGGCGGGAGGGGCATAGCAATCAGCCCCAGCATTTT. Its protein is CASGREGHSNQPQHF.

This clonotype was observed a single time. The chain couples TRBV28 to TRBJ2-7, with D possibly matching TRBD1 (6 bases). CDR3 length: 15 amino acids. Germline CDR1 MDHEN, CDR2 SYDVKM. Trimming shortened V by 5 bases and J by 0 bases, and 14 bases separated the two germline ends. The CDR3: CASSAPGANSYEQYF. The CDR3 DNA is TGTGCCAGCAGTGCCCCAGGGGCTAACTCCTACGAGCAGTACTTC.

This clonotype came up many times. V and J are TRBV5-1 and TRBJ2-7; D is perhaps TRBD1 (5 bases). The CDR3 is 13 amino acids. V lost 0 bases and J lost 5, with 9 bases in between. Germline lookup yields CDR1 SGHRS and CDR2 YFSETQ. CDR3 nucleotides: TGCGCCAGCAGCTTGGCCAGGGAAGACGAGCAGTACTTC. The encoded protein is CASSLAREDEQYF.

There are many counts of this clonotype. This chain links TRBV3-1 with TRBJ1-1; weak D call: TRBD1 (5 bases). Germline CDR1 and CDR2: LGHDT and YNNKEL (reference sequence). There are 14 residues in the CDR3. Trimming pared 3 bases from V and 4 bases from J, leaving 12 bases between. The CDR3 nucleotides read TGTGCCAGCAGCCAGGGAGGGGTAGGCACTGAAGCTTTCTTT. The encoded protein is CASSQGGVGTEAFF.

This rearrangement joins TRBV20-1 to TRBJ2-3; TRBD2 aligns across 11 bases. The V gene's germline CDR1 is DFQATT and CDR2 SNEGSKA (reference sequence). After removal of 0 bases from V and 2 bases from J, the junction contained 7 bases not matched to a gene. This CDR3 comprises 17 residues. CDR3: CSAREATSGVTTDTQYF. The CDR3 bases are TGCAGTGCTAGAGAAGCGACTAGCGGGGTGACCACAGATACGCAGTATTTT.

The sample holds many counts of this clonotype. The gene calls are TRBV10-3 and TRBJ2-2; no clear D gene. The V and J ends lost 6 bases and 0 bases respectively, with 14 bases between them. Germline CDR1 and CDR2: ENHRY and SYGVKD. CDR3 size: 16 residues. CDR3 sequence reads: CAIRGTRRPNTGELFF. CDR3 nucleotides: TGTGCCATCAGAGGAACCAGGAGACCGAACACCGGGGAGCTGTTTTTT.

A few counts support this clonotype. The chain couples TRBV28 to TRBJ1-4, with D hard to call. V shed 6 bases and J shed 7 bases, with 9 bases lying between them. This CDR3 is built from 12 residues. Germline loops: CDR1 MDHEN, CDR2 SYDVKM. CDR3 amino acids: CASSRPREKLFF. CDR3 nucleotide sequence: TGTGCCAGCAGCCGCCCCCGTGAAAAACTGTTTTTT.